This T cell receptor beta chain was documented in a study of T cell repertoires in cytomegalovirus infection. As for the study in general: Selected CMV epitopes included recently identified HLA-C-restricted ones as well as well-studied HLA-B-restricted ones. Public TCR beta signatures provided an indication of both CMV infection and a matching HLA type. General study findings and limits: CMV carriers having the relevant HLA were flagged by cumulative public TCR beta family frequency. In two of eight donors, the top clonotype was HLA-C-restricted CMV-specific.

Concerning this clonotype itself: Its target is unknown.

MiXCR was run by TCRdb on the reads, yielding one entry per CDR3 protein. The sample includes fewer than 950,000 distinct CDR3 sequences, over 25% of them seen just once. The length of the CDR3 is 18 residues. The V end was cut by 3 bases, the J end by 1 base, with 18 bases between. The chain uses TRBV12-3 or TRBV12-4 and TRBJ2-2; TRBD1 is a possible D gene (6 bases). The sequencing here drew on cultured CD8+ T cells from PBMCs, taken from culture after CMV antigen stimulation. This TCR was sampled from a human donor in good health (CMV status not recorded). Some clones in this sample may be carry-over from other donors' samples. In DNA, the CDR3 is TGTGCCAGCAGTTTTCCAGGGGTATCGTGGGAGAACACCGGGGAGCTGTTTTTT. Its protein product is CASSFPGVSWENTGELFF.